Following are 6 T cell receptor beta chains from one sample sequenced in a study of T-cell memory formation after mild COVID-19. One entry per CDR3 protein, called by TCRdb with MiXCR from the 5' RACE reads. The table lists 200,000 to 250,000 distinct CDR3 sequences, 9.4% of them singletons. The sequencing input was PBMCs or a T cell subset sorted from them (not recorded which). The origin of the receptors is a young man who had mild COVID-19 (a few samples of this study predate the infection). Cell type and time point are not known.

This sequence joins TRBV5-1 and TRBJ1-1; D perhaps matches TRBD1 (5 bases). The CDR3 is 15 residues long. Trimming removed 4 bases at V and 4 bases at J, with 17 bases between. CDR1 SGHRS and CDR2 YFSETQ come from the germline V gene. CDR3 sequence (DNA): TGCGCCAGCAGCCCCGGGCTGGGGCAGGGCACTGAAGCTTTCTTT. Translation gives CASSPGLGQGTEAFF.

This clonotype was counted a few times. The CDR3 sequence is CASSGLTVITDTQYF. The CDR3 coding sequence is TGCGCCAGCAGCGGGCTTACGGTTATCACAGATACGCAGTATTTT. The chain joins TRBV5-1 to TRBJ2-3; D remains unclear. CDR1 SGHRS and CDR2 YFSETQ come from the germline V gene. The CDR3 spans 15 residues. Deletions cut 4 bases from V and 2 bases from J, with 14 bases between. The whole variable domain, filled in from reference TRBV5-1 and TRBJ2-3, reads KAGVTQTPRYLIKTRGQQVTLSCSPISGHRSVSWYQQTPGQGLQFLFEYFSETQRNKGNFPGRFSGRQFSNSRSEMNVSTLELGDSALYLCASSGLTVITDTQYFGPGTRLTVL.

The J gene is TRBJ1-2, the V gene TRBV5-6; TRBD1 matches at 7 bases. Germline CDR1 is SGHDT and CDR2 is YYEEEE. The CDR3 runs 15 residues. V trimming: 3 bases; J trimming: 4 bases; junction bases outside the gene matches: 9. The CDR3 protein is CASSSLTGYGYGYTF. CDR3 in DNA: TGTGCCAGCAGCTCATTGACAGGGTACGGCTATGGCTACACCTTC.

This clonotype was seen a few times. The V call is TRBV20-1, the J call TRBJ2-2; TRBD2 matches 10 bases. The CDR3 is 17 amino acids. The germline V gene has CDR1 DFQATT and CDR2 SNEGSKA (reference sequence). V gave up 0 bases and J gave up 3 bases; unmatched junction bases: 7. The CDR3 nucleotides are TGCAGTGCTAGAGATTCGCTAGCGGGGGAATACACCGGGGAGCTGTTTTTT. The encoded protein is CSARDSLAGEYTGELFF.

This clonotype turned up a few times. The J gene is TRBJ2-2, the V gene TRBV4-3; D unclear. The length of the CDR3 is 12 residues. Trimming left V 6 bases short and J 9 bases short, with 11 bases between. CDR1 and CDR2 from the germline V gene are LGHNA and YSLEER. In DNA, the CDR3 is TGCGCCAGCAGGAACCACCTGCGGGAGCTGTTTTTT. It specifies CASRNHLRELFF.

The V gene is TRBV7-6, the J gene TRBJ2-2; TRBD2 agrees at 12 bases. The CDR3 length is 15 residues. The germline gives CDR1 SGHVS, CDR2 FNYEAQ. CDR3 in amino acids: CGLAGETANTGELFF. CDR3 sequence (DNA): TGTGGACTAGCGGGAGAGACCGCGAACACCGGGGAGCTGTTTTTT. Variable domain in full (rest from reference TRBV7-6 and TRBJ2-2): GAGVSQSPRYKVTKRGQDVALRCDPISGHVSLYWYRQALGQGPEFLTYFNYEAQQDKSGLPNDRFSAERPEGSISTLTIQRTEQRDSAMYRCGLAGETANTGELFFGEGSRLTVL.